Detailed here is one T cell receptor (beta chain). How the authors handled the data: By means of reference gene primer amplification, nucleated cell counts were estimated. Measured with immunoSEQ multiplex PCR; TCRdb has only the in-frame clones, and not every one. Clone size and V and J calls were adopted from that table, with D and trimming inferred from the DNA. This sample has approximately 60,000 clones, with around 86% found just once. The data belong to a study of blood T cell repertoires in COVID-19. Material for sequencing was peripheral blood. The clonotype originates from a man in his fifties with active COVID-19.

The CDR3, as DNA: TGTGCCAGCAGCCTCATTCCGGGACTAGCGGGTCATGAGCAGTTCTTC. Amino acid sequence: CASSLIPGLAGHEQFF. The chain carries TRBV28 and TRBJ2-1; 12 bases align to TRBD2. Per the germline V gene, CDR1 is MDHEN and CDR2 is SYDVKM. After removal of 6 bases from V and 8 bases from J, the junction contained 11 bases not matched to a gene. The CDR3 consists of 16 residues.